What follows is one T cell receptor (beta chain) and its context. This entry is derived from a study of blood T cell repertoires in COVID-19. V shed 4 bases, J shed 5 bases, and the junction held 8 bases outside the gene matches. The CDR3 is 15 amino acids. CDR1 and CDR2 (germline): KGHDR, SFDVKD. Assay: immunoSEQ multiplex PCR; the TCRdb copy retains only in-frame clones and omits some. The sample yields fewer than 400,000 clones, about 89% seen once. What the recovered Cohort 3 donors had was two negative PCRs, clearance, or symptom resolution. The TCR comes from a man aged 60 to 69 who had recovered from COVID-19. Specimen: PBMCs or T cells enriched from blood (not recorded which). This sequence joins TRBV24-1 and TRBJ1-2; the match to TRBD1 covers 8 bases. The CDR3 spells CATSEPRQGKYGYTF. CDR3 sequence (DNA): TGTGCCACCAGTGAACCCCGACAGGGGAAGTATGGCTACACCTTC.